A single sample is the source of the 18 T cell receptor beta chains below, sequenced in a study of blood T cell repertoires in COVID-19. Using immunoSEQ multiplex PCR, the repertoire was profiled, and TCRdb retains in-frame clones only, with some absent. The sample contains under 45,000 clones, around 90% of which appear only once. The material sequenced was peripheral blood. All receptors come from a woman older than 75 in a cohort sampled during active or convalescent COVID-19.

CDR3 loop: CASSPWDRSYNEQFF. The CDR3 nucleotides read TGTGCCAGCAGCCCCTGGGACAGATCCTACAATGAGCAGTTCTTC. The chain is built from TRBV27 and TRBJ2-1; 7 nucleotides align to TRBD1. The germline CDR1 and CDR2 sequences are MNHEY and SMNVEV (reference sequence). CDR3 length equals 15 residues. The J segment lost 1 base and the V segment lost 6 bases, leaving 6 bases of the junction unmatched.

J is TRBJ2-1 and V is TRBV28; the match to TRBD2 covers 10 bases. Germline values: CDR1 MDHEN, CDR2 SYDVKM. The CDR3 has 16 residues. V trimming: 7 bases; J trimming: 10 bases; junction bases outside the gene matches: 16. The CDR3 region is CASTPASSGSLGEQFF. CDR3 nucleotides: TGTGCCAGCACCCCTGCCTCTAGCGGGAGTTTAGGCGAGCAGTTCTTC.

The genes are TRBV4-1 and TRBJ2-7, with D perhaps matching TRBD2 (6 bases). Germline V CDR1 and CDR2: MGHRA, YSYEKL. Between the trimmed V and J ends, which lost 1 base and 3 bases, there was a span of 16 bases. This CDR3 has 16 residues. As DNA, the CDR3 is TGCGCCAGCAGCCAAGGTCTTGGTACGGGAGACTACGAGCAGTACTTC. It is translated as CASSQGLGTGDYEQYF.

V and J are TRBV27 and TRBJ2-7; 8 bases match TRBD1. The germline gives CDR1 MNHEY, CDR2 SMNVEV (reference sequence). V dropped 2 bases and J dropped 3; count of bases not matched to a gene: 6. This CDR3 has 15 amino acids. For the CDR3, the DNA is TGTGCCAGCAGTTTAGACCAGGGGGCCTTCTACGAGCAGTACTTC. This codes for CASSLDQGAFYEQYF.

This clone was picked up one time. V is TRBV7-2 and J is TRBJ2-1; 11 positions agree with TRBD2. Germline values: CDR1 SGHTA, CDR2 FQGNSA. The CDR3 runs to 15 residues. V shed 5 bases and J 10 bases; nucleotides not matched to a gene: 10. CDR3 coding DNA: TGTGCCAGCAGCCCACGGGGACTAGCGGAGTGGGAGCAGTTCTTC. It codes for CASSPRGLAEWEQFF.

V and J are TRBV27 and TRBJ1-1; perhaps TRBD1 as D (5 bases). V was clipped by 6 bases and J by 2 bases, with 10 bases between them. Germline V gives CDR1 MNHEY, CDR2 SMNVEV (reference sequence). The CDR3 runs to 13 residues. The CDR3, as DNA: TGTGCCAGCAGAGCTCAGGGAAACACTGAAGCTTTCTTT. Protein: CASRAQGNTEAFF.

The chain links TRBV11-2 to TRBJ1-4; a weak D match, TRBD1 (6 bases). CDR3 length: 18 amino acids. V lost 4 bases to trimming and J lost 0 bases, with 18 bases between them. Looked up from germline, CDR1 is SGHAT and CDR2 is FQNNGV. This CDR3 reads CASSSGTSSFPTNEKLFF. DNA for the CDR3: TGTGCCAGCAGCTCCGGGACATCCAGTTTTCCAACTAATGAAAAACTGTTTTTT.

The chain has TRBV12-5 and TRBJ1-3; D gene ambiguous. Germline loops: CDR1 LGHNT, CDR2 FRNRAP. CDR3 size: 17 residues. Deletions cut 1 base from V and 0 bases from J, with 13 bases between. Here the CDR3 DNA reads TGTGCTAGTGGTTTGGCCCTCGTTCAGGCCTCTGGAAACACCATATATTTT. Encoded protein: CASGLALVQASGNTIYF.

This sequence joins TRBV7-9 and TRBJ1-2; D may be TRBD1 (6 bases). CDR1 is SEHNR, CDR2 FQNEAQ, per germline (reference sequence). Trimming took off 1 base at V and 1 base at J, with 19 bases between the two ends. The CDR3 contains 18 residues. The CDR3 here is CASSLVPGTPDFNYGYTF. The CDR3 nucleotides read TGTGCCAGCAGCTTAGTCCCCGGGACACCTGATTTTAACTATGGCTACACCTTC.

The genes are TRBV19 and TRBJ1-3, with 8 bases fitting TRBD1. Germline V gene data show CDR1 as LNHDA and CDR2 as SQIVND (reference sequence). CDR3 length: 15 amino acids. J lost 3 bases, V lost 6 bases, and 7 bases had no gene match. CDR3 DNA sequence: TGTGCCAGTAGACCAGTCGGGACAGGTGGAAACACCATATATTTT. Encoded protein: CASRPVGTGGNTIYF.

The CDR3 DNA sequence: TGTGCCAGCAGCGCCCTAGCGGGGCTATCCACAGATACGCAGTATTTT. This codes for CASSALAGLSTDTQYF. This chain joins TRBV7-6 and TRBJ2-3; 9 bases are a match to TRBD2. The CDR3 is made up of 16 amino acids. With 5 bases clipped from V and 2 bases from J, the junction kept 8 bases outside the gene matches. Per the germline V gene, CDR1 is SGHVS and CDR2 is FNYEAQ.

This clone showed up just once. This chain joins TRBV6-5 and TRBJ1-1; D ambiguous. The CDR3 loop spans 15 amino acids. The V end lost 5 bases, the J end lost 0 bases, and 13 bases lay between the germline ends. Germline V gives CDR1 MNHEY, CDR2 SVGAGI. CDR3 nucleotide sequence: TGTGCCAGCAGTCTATCCTATGACTTGAACACTGAAGCTTTCTTT. Residues: CASSLSYDLNTEAFF.

CDR3 sequence (DNA): TGTGCCAGTATGCGGGCGGGAGAGGGCAATCAGCCCCAGCATTTT. Its protein is CASMRAGEGNQPQHF. The J gene is TRBJ1-5, the V gene TRBV7-8; no reliable D call. The germline V gene has CDR1 SGHVS and CDR2 FQNEAQ. The V end was cut by 9 bases, the J end by 2 bases, with 17 bases between. The CDR3 is 15 residues long.

CDR3 sequence (DNA): TGTGCCAGCTCACCGAGACAGGCAGCAACTAATGAAAAACTGTTTTTT. It codes for CASSPRQAATNEKLFF. V and J are TRBV18 and TRBJ1-4; the D gene is possibly TRBD1 (6 bases). This CDR3 is 16 amino acids long. CDR1 and CDR2 from the germline V gene are KGHSH and LQKENI. Trimming shortened V by 3 bases and J by 0 bases, and 11 bases separated the two germline ends.

V is TRBV24-1 and J is TRBJ2-3, with D perhaps matching TRBD2 (5 bases). The CDR3 sequence is 15 residues long. V gave up 0 bases and J gave up 0 bases, with 6 bases separating them. Per the germline V gene, CDR1 is KGHDR and CDR2 is SFDVKD. The CDR3 spells CATSDLRGSTDTQYF. CDR3 nucleotide sequence: TGTGCCACCAGTGATTTGCGCGGGAGCACAGATACGCAGTATTTT.

The J gene is TRBJ1-4, the V gene TRBV3-1 (or the pseudogene TRBV3-2), with no clear D. The germline CDR1 and CDR2 sequences are LGHDT and YNNKEL (reference sequence). Trimming removed 1 base from V and 4 bases from J, with 4 bases in between. The CDR3 covers 13 residues. CDR3 amino acids: CASSQGNNEKLFF. The DNA of the CDR3 is TGTGCCAGCAGCCAAGGTAATAATGAAAAACTGTTTTTT.

The chain recombines TRBV9 with TRBJ2-5; 10 bases align to TRBD2. The CDR3 runs to 15 residues. CDR1 and CDR2 (germline): SGDLS, YYNGEE. The junction had 5 bases not matched to a gene; V was cut back by 3 bases and J by 3 bases. Here the CDR3 reads CASSASAGGEETQYF. As DNA, the CDR3 is TGTGCCAGCAGCGCCTCAGCGGGGGGGGAAGAGACCCAGTACTTC.

The chain has TRBV5-4 and TRBJ2-1; D tentatively reads TRBD1 or TRBD2 (7 bases each). The CDR3 is made up of 17 amino acids. From germline, CDR1 is SGHNT and CDR2 YYREEE (reference sequence). V was shortened by 4 bases and J by 7 bases, with 24 bases between the two germline ends. CDR3 region: CASSLGGGQIKLNEQFF. Written as DNA, the CDR3 is TGTGCCAGCAGCCTGGGAGGGGGCCAGATCAAATTAAATGAGCAGTTCTTC.